The 31 T cell receptor beta chains in this list originate from one sample, sequenced in a study of spatial heterogeneity in lung cancer (dated by TCRdb to the late 2010s). Antigens of these TCRs are unknown. Library creation used 5' RACE. Sequencing was carried out with a NextSeq 500. The raw public reads went through TCRdb reprocessing: fastp at Q25, MiXCR clone calling, in-frame beta chains kept. For every CDR3 protein sequence, its rows merge into one entry that carries the most common genes and DNA. Within this sample are 25,000 to 30,000 distinct CDR3 sequences, with under 8.5% of them counted one time only. Clones ranked in the top ten supply about 25% of the sample. In the paper's terms, the time point label means: sample taken at primary tumor resection. Study-level results and caveats: A correlation was observed between the number of expanded intratumoral alpha and beta TCRs and the tumor nonsynonymous mutation count.

The sample was lung tumor tissue, taken at surgery. The receptor set was obtained from a male donor with early-stage non-small cell lung cancer.

This clonotype was observed many times. The rearrangement uses TRBV5-1 and TRBJ2-1, with 7 bases matching TRBD2. Germline V CDR1 and CDR2: SGHRS, YFSETQ. This CDR3 comprises 16 residues. V lost 1 base to trimming and J lost 2 bases; unmatched junction nucleotides: 6. CDR3 nucleotide sequence: TGCGCCAGCAGCTTGATGGGACGGGGGGCCTACAATGAGCAGTTCTTC. Amino acids: CASSLMGRGAYNEQFF.

The J gene is TRBJ2-2, the V gene TRBV4-2, with D maybe TRBD1 (5 bases). Trimming took off 2 bases at V and 0 bases at J, with 16 bases between the two ends. The CDR3 runs 18 residues. Looked up from germline, CDR1 is LGHNA and CDR2 is YNFKEQ. The CDR3: CASSQRKGPLANTGELFF. CDR3 sequence (DNA): TGTGCCAGCAGCCAACGAAAGGGGCCTCTTGCGAACACCGGGGAGCTGTTTTTT.

This clonotype was recorded many times. The gene calls are TRBV6-2 or TRBV6-3 and TRBJ2-6; no clear D gene. The V end was cut by 5 bases, the J end by 0 bases, with 8 bases between. CDR3 size: 15 residues. The germline V gene encodes CDR1 MNHEY and CDR2 SVGEGT. The CDR3 bases are TGTGCCAGCAGTCCGCCTAGCTCTGGGGCCAACGTCCTGACTTTC. Amino acids: CASSPPSSGANVLTF.

In this sample, this clonotype turned up once. The chain couples TRBV28 to TRBJ2-3; either TRBD1 or TRBD2 may fit D (7 bases each). CDR1 is MDHEN, CDR2 SYDVKM, per germline. The CDR3 loop spans 17 amino acids. V was trimmed by 10 bases and J by 4 bases, leaving 27 bases between them. The CDR3 bases are TGTGCCAACTCGAGGGGGCTTGGCGGGGGCGGCGCAGATACGCAGTATTTT. Amino acids: CANSRGLGGGGADTQYF.

This clonotype showed up many times. The rearrangement links TRBV7-2 to TRBJ1-5, with TRBD1 matching 8 bases. Trimming removed 3 bases from V and 6 bases from J; junction bases left unmatched: 7. This CDR3 has 15 amino acids. Per germline, CDR1 SGHTA and CDR2 FQGNSA. CDR3: CASSLTGVGRQPQHF. DNA of the CDR3: TGTGCCAGCAGCTTGACAGGGGTGGGCCGTCAGCCCCAGCATTTT.

This clonotype has a handful of counts. This rearrangement joins TRBV4-1 to TRBJ1-5; D is ambiguous. Germline V gene sequence: CDR1 MGHRA, CDR2 YSYEKL. The CDR3 is made up of 15 amino acids. V lost 0 bases and J 2 bases, leaving 8 bases between the germline ends. CDR3 loop: CASSQDFGGNQPQHF. In DNA, the CDR3 is TGCGCCAGCAGCCAAGATTTCGGGGGCAATCAGCCCCAGCATTTT.

This clonotype was observed at least ten times. The chain uses TRBV7-2 and TRBJ2-5, with D uncertain. V was clipped by 5 bases and J by 7 bases, with 17 bases between them. The CDR3 is 14 amino acids. The germline CDR1 and CDR2 sequences are SGHTA and FQGNSA. For the CDR3, the DNA is TGTGCCAGCAGCACCGGACCTAACGCCGGGACCCAGTACTTC. Translating it yields CASSTGPNAGTQYF.

This clonotype was found many times. The chain joins TRBV6-2 or TRBV6-3 to TRBJ1-2; 7 bases fit TRBD1. The CDR3 covers 13 residues. Trimming removed 6 bases from V and 8 bases from J; junction bases left unmatched: 9. Looked up from germline, CDR1 is MNHEY and CDR2 is SVGEGT. The CDR3 sequence: CASRLDRVGGYTF. In DNA form, the CDR3 reads TGTGCCAGCAGACTCGACAGGGTAGGCGGCTACACCTTC.

This clonotype was seen repeatedly, ten times or more. V and J are TRBV29-1 and TRBJ2-7, with 11 bases matching TRBD1. The V gene's germline CDR1 is SQVTM and CDR2 ANQGSEA. With 6 bases clipped from V and 6 bases from J, the junction kept 7 bases outside the gene matches. This CDR3 region has 13 residues. Here the CDR3 reads CSVGTGGPGEQYF. The CDR3 DNA sequence: TGCAGCGTAGGGACAGGGGGTCCGGGCGAGCAGTACTTC.

The chain couples TRBV6-5 to TRBJ2-4, with a possible D match to TRBD2 (5 bases). The V gene lost 6 bases and the J gene lost 6 bases, with 12 bases spanning the gap. The germline V gene has CDR1 MNHEY and CDR2 SVGAGI. The CDR3 loop spans 13 amino acids. The CDR3 region is CASSLRRGNIQYF. Written as DNA, the CDR3 is TGTGCCAGCAGCCTCCGACGGGGAAACATTCAGTACTTC.

This clonotype is labeled as medium-sized (0.01 to 0.1%). This chain uses TRBV7-9 with TRBJ2-5, with 11 positions matching TRBD1. Germline assignment: CDR1 SEHNR and CDR2 FQNEAQ (reference sequence). CDR3 length: 16 amino acids. V shed 3 bases, J shed 7 bases, and the junction held 10 bases outside the gene matches. The CDR3 bases are TGTGCCAGCAGCTTCCAACCGGGACAGGGGGTGACGACCCAGTACTTC. It encodes CASSFQPGQGVTTQYF.

This clonotype was found many times. The CDR3 DNA is TGCGCCAGCAGCTTAGGGGACCTTTCCTACGAGCAGTACTTC. The encoded protein is CASSLGDLSYEQYF. The chain recombines TRBV5-1 with TRBJ2-7; either TRBD1 or TRBD2 may supply D (5 bases each). The CDR3 length is 14 residues. Trimming cost V 2 bases and J 1 base, with 10 bases left between them. CDR1 SGHRS and CDR2 YFSETQ come from the germline V gene.

The sample holds many counts of this clonotype. This sequence joins TRBV6-5 and TRBJ1-1; TRBD1 matches 9 bases. The CDR3 totals 16 residues. CDR1 and CDR2 (germline): MNHEY, SVGAGI. The trim removed 7 bases at V and 6 bases at J, leaving 15 bases unmatched. CDR3 sequence reads: CASKRFRDRENAEAFF. The CDR3, as DNA: TGTGCCAGCAAGAGATTCCGGGACAGGGAAAACGCTGAAGCTTTCTTT.

This clonotype was seen more than once but under ten times. This chain joins TRBV28 and TRBJ2-7; the D is unclear. CDR3 size: 12 residues. CDR1 is MDHEN and CDR2 is SYDVKM in the germline V gene. V was shortened by 5 bases and J by 3 bases, with 8 bases between the two germline ends. The CDR3 region has the DNA TGTGCCAGCAGTCCTAGGATCTACGAGCAGTACTTC. Protein sequence: CASSPRIYEQYF. Filled out from reference TRBV28 and TRBJ2-7, the complete variable domain reads DVKVTQSSRYLVKRTGEKVFLECVQDMDHENMFWYRQDPGLGLRLIYFSYDVKMKEKGDIPEGYSVSREKKERFSLILESASTNQTSMYLCASSPRIYEQYFGPGTRLTVT.

This clonotype showed up many times. The J gene is TRBJ2-7, the V gene TRBV5-1, with 10 bases aligning to TRBD2. Trimming removed 4 bases from V and 2 bases from J; junction bases left unmatched: 9. Germline CDR1 and CDR2: SGHRS and YFSETQ. The CDR3 sequence is 16 residues long. CDR3 amino acids: CASSPGGLAGAYEQYF. Written as DNA, the CDR3 is TGCGCCAGCAGCCCGGGGGGCCTAGCGGGGGCCTACGAGCAGTACTTC.

The chain carries TRBV19 and TRBJ2-3; no definite D call. This CDR3 comprises 13 residues. The germline V gene encodes CDR1 LNHDA and CDR2 SQIVND (reference sequence). The V and J ends lost 0 bases and 6 bases respectively, with 7 bases between them. CDR3 sequence: CASSIDRPDTQYF. CDR3 nucleotides: TGTGCCAGTAGTATAGACCGACCCGATACGCAGTATTTT.

This clonotype was picked up many times. V gene TRBV3-1 combines with J gene TRBJ1-1; D unresolved. CDR1 LGHDT and CDR2 YNNKEL come from the germline V gene (reference sequence). The CDR3 has 13 amino acids. V gave up 1 base and J gave up 5 bases, with 8 bases separating them. CDR3 sequence reads: CASSQVSGTEAFF. In DNA form, the CDR3 reads TGTGCCAGCAGCCAAGTATCGGGGACTGAAGCTTTCTTT.

This chain uses TRBV6-5 with TRBJ2-7; the D call may be TRBD1 or TRBD2 (6 bases each). This CDR3 is 13 amino acids long. The V and J ends lost 7 bases and 2 bases respectively, with 12 bases between them. The germline gives CDR1 MNHEY, CDR2 SVGAGI. DNA for the CDR3: TGTGCCAGCACTAAGGGGGGCACCTACGAGCAGTACTTC. Its protein product is CASTKGGTYEQYF.

This clonotype has a count of ten or more. CDR3 DNA sequence: TGTGCCAGCAGTTACCAAAACATGGGCACTGAAGCTTTCTTT. It yields the protein CASSYQNMGTEAFF. The V gene is TRBV6-2 or TRBV6-3, the J gene TRBJ1-1; no firm D call. The CDR3 has 14 residues. In germline, CDR1 is MNHEY, CDR2 SVGEGT. Deletions cut 2 bases from V and 4 bases from J, with 11 bases between.

This clonotype has a handful of counts. V gene TRBV5-4 combines with J gene TRBJ2-6; possibly TRBD1 or TRBD2 for D (6 bases each). V gave up 4 bases and J gave up 0 bases, with 14 bases separating them. Germline values: CDR1 SGHNT, CDR2 YYREEE (reference sequence). The CDR3 contains 17 residues. The CDR3 DNA is TGTGCCAGCAGCCAAGGGGGGCCGACCTCTGGGGCCAACGTCCTGACTTTC. Translation: CASSQGGPTSGANVLTF.

This clonotype appeared many times. The chain combines TRBV6-6 with TRBJ1-4; D is perhaps TRBD1 (5 bases). V lost 0 bases, J lost 7 bases, and 15 bases lay in between. Germline V lookup: CDR1 MNHNY, CDR2 SVGAGI (reference sequence). The CDR3 runs 16 residues. CDR3 sequence reads: CASSYSTGLEIEKLFF. In DNA, the CDR3 is TGTGCCAGCAGTTACTCGACGGGACTAGAGATTGAAAAACTGTTTTTT.

This rearrangement joins TRBV20-1 to TRBJ1-6; D possibly corresponds to TRBD1 (6 bases). The CDR3 loop spans 17 amino acids. The germline CDR1 and CDR2 sequences are DFQATT and SNEGSKA (reference sequence). Trimming removed 3 bases from V and 0 bases from J, with 15 bases in between. The CDR3 reads CSARGLQGSSYNSPLHF. The CDR3 DNA is TGCAGTGCTAGGGGGCTCCAGGGGAGCTCCTATAATTCACCCCTCCACTTT.

This clonotype was detected a few times. J is TRBJ1-5 and V is TRBV12-3 or TRBV12-4; no clear D. Trimming cost V 3 bases and J 3 bases, with 6 bases left between them. The CDR3 is made up of 13 amino acids. CDR3 sequence: CASSFDYNQPQHF. CDR3 nucleotides: TGTGCCAGCAGTTTTGACTACAATCAGCCCCAGCATTTT.

This clonotype was counted at least ten times. The chain combines TRBV20-1 with TRBJ2-1; D possibly uses TRBD1 or TRBD2 (5 bases each). The V gene's germline CDR1 is DFQATT and CDR2 SNEGSKA (reference sequence). Trimming stripped 0 bases from V and 8 bases from J, with 20 bases between. This CDR3 has 16 residues. The CDR3 nucleotides are TGCAGTGCTAGAGATCTGTCACGGGGCGCGAGGGATGAGCAGTTCTTC. Protein sequence: CSARDLSRGARDEQFF.

This clonotype has at least ten counts. The V and J genes are TRBV9 and TRBJ2-1; 11 nucleotides agree with TRBD2. The CDR3 is 16 residues long. V was pared by 4 bases and J by 2 bases, with 5 bases of the junction left unmatched. CDR1 and CDR2 (germline): SGDLS, YYNGEE. The DNA of the CDR3 is TGTGCCAGCAGCTCTACGACTAGCGGGGCCTACAATGAGCAGTTCTTC. Translating it yields CASSSTTSGAYNEQFF.

This clonotype was detected many times. The rearrangement links TRBV3-1 to TRBJ2-5; D uncertain. V lost 1 base to trimming and J lost 4 bases, with 4 bases between them. CDR1 and CDR2 (germline): LGHDT, YNNKEL (reference sequence). The CDR3 covers 12 residues. CDR3 amino acids: CASSQGSETQYF. Written as DNA, the CDR3 is TGTGCCAGCAGCCAAGGTTCAGAGACCCAGTACTTC.

This clonotype has at least ten counts. This sequence joins TRBV11-2 and TRBJ2-1; a weak D match, TRBD2 (5 bases). The CDR3 consists of 15 residues. In germline, CDR1 is SGHAT, CDR2 FQNNGV. V dropped 2 bases and J dropped 6 bases, with 14 bases sitting between them. CDR3 in amino acids: CASSLSRGASNEQFF. CDR3 nucleotides: TGTGCCAGCAGCTTATCCCGGGGAGCCTCCAATGAGCAGTTCTTC.

Comment on this clonotype: A much larger clone differs from this one at a single base, so this may be a read error. No conserved phenylalanine or tryptophan is present at the end of the CDR3, so a read error is the likely explanation. This sequence joins TRBV20-1 and TRBJ2-7; no reliable D call. CDR1 and CDR2 from the germline V gene are DFQATT and SNEGSKA (reference sequence). The CDR3 sequence is 12 residues long. Trimming took off 1 base at V and 3 bases at J, with 7 bases between the two ends. CDR3: CSARGRIYEQYS. In nucleotides, the CDR3 is TGCAGTGCTAGAGGCCGCATCTACGAGCAGTACTCC.

This clonotype was picked up many times. This chain joins TRBV5-1 and TRBJ1-1, with D possibly matching TRBD1 (6 bases). The ends were cut back, 1 base at V and 8 bases at J, with 15 bases in the middle. The germline CDR1 and CDR2 sequences are SGHRS and YFSETQ. This CDR3 has 14 residues. The CDR3 reads CASSLSRQEGEAFF. The CDR3 nucleotides read TGCGCCAGCAGCTTGTCAAGACAGGAGGGAGAAGCTTTCTTT. The full variable domain, completed using reference TRBV5-1 and TRBJ1-1, is KAGVTQTPRYLIKTRGQQVTLSCSPISGHRSVSWYQQTPGQGLQFLFEYFSETQRNKGNFPGRFSGRQFSNSRSEMNVSTLELGDSALYLCASSLSRQEGEAFFGQGTRLTVV.

This clonotype was picked up many times. This chain links TRBV5-1 with TRBJ2-1, with D possibly being TRBD2 (5 bases). Germline V CDR1 and CDR2: SGHRS, YFSETQ. The CDR3 length is 14 residues. The ends were cut back, 3 bases at V and 9 bases at J, with 16 bases in the middle. As DNA, the CDR3 is TGCGCCAGCAGCTCCACCGGACCCCGGGGTGAGCAGTTCTTC. It codes for CASSSTGPRGEQFF.

This clonotype was recorded at least ten times. The CDR3 sequence: CAISEQQGYTGELFF. In DNA, the CDR3 is TGTGCCATCAGTGAGCAACAGGGTTACACCGGGGAGCTGTTTTTT. This chain links TRBV10-3 with TRBJ2-2; a possible D gene is TRBD1 (6 bases). In germline, CDR1 is ENHRY, CDR2 SYGVKD. The CDR3 has 15 residues. Trimming removed 2 bases at V and 3 bases at J, with 10 bases between.